The clone carrying this TCR beta chain is large. Antigen: not known. This entry comes from a study of human T cells and chemical hapten exposure. Study-level points and caveats: The formation of large CDR3 similarity clusters by expanded TCRs significantly exceeded that of controls.

Time point reported: patch test 2, 6 weeks after DPC sensitization. Treatment: therapeutic diphenylcyclopropenone sensitization with weekly scalp DPC. TCRdb re-called the RACE reads through MiXCR, storing one row per CDR3 protein. The table lists tens of thousands of distinct CDR3 sequences, more than 9.5% of them singletons. This CDR3 has 14 residues. Trimming cost V 2 bases and J 4 bases, with 13 bases left between them. In germline, CDR1 is SGHNT, CDR2 YYREEE (reference sequence). This chain uses TRBV5-4 with TRBJ2-7; D is ambiguous. The sequence derives from a middle-aged man with alopecia areata. Some clones in this sample may be carry-over from other donors' samples. The sample in question was whole blood, obtained in connection with sensitization to the hapten diphenylcyclopropenone (DPC). The CDR3 DNA reads TGTGCCAGCAGCTTCCATCCAGCTGGATACGAGCAGTACTTC. Its translation is CASSFHPAGYEQYF.